This T cell receptor beta chain emerged from a study of T cells after yellow fever vaccination. The study's findings and limits: Most clones from primary vaccination resurfaced after the booster (around 97% CD4, less than 90% CD8). FACS-sorted repertoires might harbor abundant contaminating clonotypes from the bulk population. The appearance of a small share of clonotypes in both CD4 and CD8 compartments was observed.

This clonotype has a count of ten or more. What it binds is unknown. A 5'RACE template-switching step, the method used to make TCR cDNA, added a universal primer site and UMIs. One entry per CDR3 protein results from TCRdb running MiXCR on the 5' RACE reads. The sample includes just over 300,000 distinct CDR3 sequences, approximately 3.9% seen only once; the top ten take roughly a quarter. Germline assignment: CDR1 SGHRS and CDR2 YFSETQ. Trimming took 2 bases from V and 0 from J, leaving 9 bases between them. This CDR3 is 15 amino acids long. This clonotype originated in a man aged 18 to 29 who received the YFV17D yellow fever vaccine. The rearrangement uses TRBV5-1 and TRBJ2-1; the D is unclear. The sample here was PBMCs, taken on the day of the yellow fever booster vaccination. The CDR3, as DNA: TGCGCCAGCAGCTTAGCAATATACTCCTACAATGAGCAGTTCTTC. Its protein is CASSLAIYSYNEQFF.